The 18 T cell receptor beta chains below all came from one sample that was sequenced in a study of response to subunit inactivated influenza vaccine. MiXCR, applied by TCRdb to the RT-PCR reads, yields one record per CDR3 protein. The sample contains around 160,000 distinct CDR3 sequences, 11% of which appear only once. The specimen was non-naive T cells sorted from PBMCs, collected roughly 48 days after vaccination. The receptors were gathered from a man in his forties or fifties who received an inactivated influenza vaccine.

The V call is TRBV20-1, the J call TRBJ2-1; TRBD2 matches 11 bases. The CDR3 is 16 residues long. Germline CDR1 is DFQATT and CDR2 is SNEGSKA (reference sequence). V was clipped by 6 bases and J by 1 base; unmatched bases: 8. CDR3 DNA: TGCAGTGCCCGTAGCGGGGGGGCCTCGTCCTACAATGAGCAGTTCTTC. This gives the protein CSARSGGASSYNEQFF.

This clonotype was recorded at least ten times. This rearrangement joins TRBV7-2 to TRBJ2-1; D is undetermined. The CDR3 sequence is 13 residues long. CDR1 and CDR2 (germline): SGHTA, FQGNSA. V gave up 1 base and J gave up 5 bases, with 6 bases separating them. CDR3 sequence (DNA): TGTGCCAGCAGCTTAGGGCCGAACAATGAGCAGTTCTTC. It is translated as CASSLGPNNEQFF.

V gene TRBV7-9 combines with J gene TRBJ2-1, with TRBD2 matching 10 bases. Germline V gives CDR1 SEHNR, CDR2 FQNEAQ (reference sequence). This CDR3 comprises 16 residues. The J segment lost 7 bases and the V segment lost 1 base, leaving 7 bases of the junction unmatched. The CDR3: CASSLDLGSGGNEQFF. The CDR3 DNA follows: TGTGCCAGCAGCTTAGACCTGGGTAGCGGGGGGAATGAGCAGTTCTTC.

There are a few counts of this clonotype. The gene calls are TRBV20-1 and TRBJ2-7; the D is unclear. The CDR3 is 11 amino acids. In germline, CDR1 is DFQATT, CDR2 SNEGSKA (reference sequence). V gave up 2 bases and J gave up 2 bases, with 4 bases separating them. The CDR3 nucleotides read TGCAGTGCTAGACAGGCCTACGAGCAGTACTTC. Translated, it gives CSARQAYEQYF.

V gene TRBV25-1 combines with J gene TRBJ2-2; maybe TRBD1 (6 bases). V lost 4 bases and J 1 base, leaving 10 bases between the germline ends. This CDR3 has 15 amino acids. The germline gives CDR1 MGHDK, CDR2 SYGVNS. CDR3 region: CASSGPGQNTGELFF. CDR3 bases: TGTGCCAGCAGTGGGCCGGGACAGAACACCGGGGAGCTGTTTTTT. Full variable domain (remainder filled in from reference TRBV25-1 and TRBJ2-2): EADIYQTPRYLVIGTGKKITLECSQTMGHDKMYWYQQDPGMELHLIHYSYGVNSTEKGDLSSESTVSRIRTEHFPLTLESARPSHTSQYLCASSGPGQNTGELFFGEGSRLTVL.

The genes are TRBV7-2 and TRBJ1-3; weak D call: TRBD1 (5 bases). CDR3 length: 16 residues. V gave up 4 bases and J gave up 0 bases, with 13 bases separating them. Germline-derived CDR1 and CDR2 are SGHTA and FQGNSA. The CDR3 DNA follows: TGTGCCAGCAGCTGGGGCCCAGCCCGCTCTGGAAACACCATATATTTT. It is translated as CASSWGPARSGNTIYF.

The rearrangement joins TRBV5-1 to TRBJ1-1; D possibly corresponds to TRBD1 (6 bases). With 4 bases removed from V and 5 bases from J, the gap between germline ends came to 15 bases. CDR3 length equals 14 residues. Germline V lookup: CDR1 SGHRS, CDR2 YFSETQ. The CDR3 nucleotides read TGCGCCAGCAGCGAGCAGGGAGGGGGGACTGAAGCTTTCTTT. It is translated as CASSEQGGGTEAFF. Using reference TRBV5-1 and TRBJ1-1 for the parts outside the CDR3, the full variable domain is KAGVTQTPRYLIKTRGQQVTLSCSPISGHRSVSWYQQTPGQGLQFLFEYFSETQRNKGNFPGRFSGRQFSNSRSEMNVSTLELGDSALYLCASSEQGGGTEAFFGQGTRLTVV.

This rearrangement joins TRBV9 to TRBJ1-1; no definite D call. Per the germline V gene, CDR1 is SGDLS and CDR2 is YYNGEE. V lost 4 bases, J lost 3 bases, and 19 bases lay in between. This CDR3 is built from 16 residues. CDR3 coding DNA: TGTGCCAGCAGCACGAGCCGGGCCCTGGTGGACACTGAAGCTTTCTTT. This gives the protein CASSTSRALVDTEAFF.

This chain links TRBV3-1 with TRBJ1-6, with no clear D. Deletions cut 1 base from V and 13 bases from J, with 5 bases between. The CDR3 length is 11 residues. Germline CDR1 and CDR2: LGHDT and YNNKEL (reference sequence). The CDR3, as DNA: TGTGCCAGCAGCCAAGGAGGGCCCCTCCACTTT. This gives the protein CASSQGGPLHF.

With respect to this clonotype: This sequence may be a read error, since a much larger clone differs from it by one base. The genes are TRBV2 and TRBJ2-7; TRBD1 aligns across 10 bases. Germline-derived CDR1 and CDR2 are SNHLY and FYNNEI. This CDR3 contains 12 residues. J was trimmed by 2 bases and V by 8 bases; bases with no gene match: 0. DNA for the CDR3: TGTGCCAGCGGACAGGGGGCCTACGAGCAGTACTTC. Translating gives CASGQGAYEQYF.

This clonotype has a handful of counts. J is TRBJ2-7 and V is TRBV5-1; 7 bases line up with TRBD2. This CDR3 comprises 14 residues. The junction had 5 bases not matched to a gene; V was cut back by 2 bases and J by 3 bases. The germline gives CDR1 SGHRS, CDR2 YFSETQ. The CDR3 sequence is CASSFLPSGYEQYF. DNA for the CDR3: TGCGCCAGCAGCTTTCTTCCTAGCGGCTACGAGCAGTACTTC.

The sample holds a few counts of this clonotype. The chain has TRBV28 and TRBJ2-7; tentative D call: TRBD2 (7 bases). This CDR3 is 17 amino acids long. Looked up from germline, CDR1 is MDHEN and CDR2 is SYDVKM. V was pared by 6 bases and J by 7 bases, with 28 bases between. The CDR3 loop reads CASSPAGTTAGRGEQYF. The CDR3 DNA is TGTGCCAGCAGCCCCGCCGGGACTACCGCGGGGAGGGGGGAGCAGTACTTC. Combining the CDR3 with reference TRBV28 and TRBJ2-7 gives the whole variable domain DVKVTQSSRYLVKRTGEKVFLECVQDMDHENMFWYRQDPGLGLRLIYFSYDVKMKEKGDIPEGYSVSREKKERFSLILESASTNQTSMYLCASSPAGTTAGRGEQYFGPGTRLTVT.

This rearrangement joins TRBV13 to TRBJ2-7, with a possible D match to TRBD2 (5 bases). Germline-derived CDR1 and CDR2 are PRHDT and FYEKMQ (reference sequence). This CDR3 is 15 amino acids long. V lost 4 bases, J lost 2 bases, and 15 bases lay in between. The CDR3 reads CASSSETDSPYEQYF. The DNA of the CDR3 is TGTGCCAGCAGCTCCGAGACGGACTCGCCCTACGAGCAGTACTTC.

This clonotype was counted many times. V is TRBV12-3 or TRBV12-4 and J is TRBJ1-3; D is unclear. V was pared by 9 bases and J by 0 bases, with 12 bases between. The CDR3 extends over 14 amino acids. The CDR3 region has the DNA TGTGCCAGGGACCAAGGGTCCTCTGGAAACACCATATATTTT. It codes for CARDQGSSGNTIYF.

This clonotype was recorded many times. The chain carries TRBV19 and TRBJ2-5; 7 nucleotides agree with TRBD2. Germline V gene data show CDR1 as LNHDA and CDR2 as SQIVND (reference sequence). The CDR3 is made up of 13 amino acids. V shed 8 bases, J shed 5 bases, and the junction held 8 bases outside the gene matches. This CDR3 reads CASGEQGGETQYF. In DNA, the CDR3 is TGTGCCAGTGGAGAGCAGGGAGGGGAGACCCAGTACTTC. Variable domain in full (rest from reference TRBV19 and TRBJ2-5): DGGITQSPKYLFRKEGQNVTLSCEQNLNHDAMYWYRQDPGQGLRLIYYSQIVNDFQKGDIAEGYSVSREKKESFPLTVTSAQKNPTAFYLCASGEQGGETQYFGPGTRLLVL.

This clonotype came up a few times. This sequence joins TRBV7-9 and TRBJ2-4; the D gene is possibly TRBD2 (6 bases). The germline V and J ends were trimmed by 5 bases and 6 bases, with 14 bases remaining between them. This CDR3 is 14 amino acids long. CDR1 is SEHNR, CDR2 FQNEAQ, per germline (reference sequence). The CDR3: CASSKTPGLNIQYF. For the CDR3, the DNA is TGTGCCAGCAGCAAAACCCCGGGACTAAACATTCAGTACTTC.

This clonotype was observed at least ten times. The chain combines TRBV5-1 with TRBJ1-1; 7 nucleotides agree with TRBD1. CDR1 and CDR2 from the germline V gene are SGHRS and YFSETQ. CDR3 length: 15 residues. V shed 3 bases, J shed 0 bases, and the junction held 5 bases outside the gene matches. Here the CDR3 DNA reads TGCGCCAGCAGCTCCCGGGACAGCATGAACACTGAAGCTTTCTTT. It specifies CASSSRDSMNTEAFF.

V is TRBV5-6 and J is TRBJ1-2; maybe TRBD1 (5 bases). CDR1 and CDR2 (germline): SGHDT, YYEEEE. V was pared by 3 bases and J by 7 bases, with 10 bases between. This CDR3 comprises 12 residues. The CDR3 spells CASSWGGAGYTF. The CDR3 region has the DNA TGTGCCAGCAGCTGGGGGGGTGCTGGCTACACCTTC.